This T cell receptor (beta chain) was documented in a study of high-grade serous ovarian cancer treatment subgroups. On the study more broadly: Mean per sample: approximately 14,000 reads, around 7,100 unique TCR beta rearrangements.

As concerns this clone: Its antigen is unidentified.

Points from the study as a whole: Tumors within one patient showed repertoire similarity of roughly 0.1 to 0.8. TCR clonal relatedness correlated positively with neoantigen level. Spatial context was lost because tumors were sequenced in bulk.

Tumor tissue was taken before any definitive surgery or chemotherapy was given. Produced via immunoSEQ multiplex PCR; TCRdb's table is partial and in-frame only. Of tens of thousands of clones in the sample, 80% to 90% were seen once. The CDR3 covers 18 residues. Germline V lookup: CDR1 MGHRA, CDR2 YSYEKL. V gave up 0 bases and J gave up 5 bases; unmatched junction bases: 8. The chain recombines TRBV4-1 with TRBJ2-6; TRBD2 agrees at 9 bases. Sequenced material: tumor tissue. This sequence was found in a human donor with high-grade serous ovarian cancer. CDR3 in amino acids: CASSQETSGMVRANVLTF. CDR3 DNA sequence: TGCGCCAGCAGCCAAGAGACTAGCGGAATGGTGCGGGCCAACGTCCTGACTTTC.